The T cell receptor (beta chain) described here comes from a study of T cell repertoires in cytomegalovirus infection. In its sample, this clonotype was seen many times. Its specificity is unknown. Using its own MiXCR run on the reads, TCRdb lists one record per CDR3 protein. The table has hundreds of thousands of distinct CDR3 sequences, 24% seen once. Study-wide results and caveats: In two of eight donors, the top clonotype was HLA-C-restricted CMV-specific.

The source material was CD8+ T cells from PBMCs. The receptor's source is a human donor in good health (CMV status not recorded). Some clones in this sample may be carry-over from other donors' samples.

For the CDR3, the DNA is TGTGCCAGCGACCAGACAGGGTTGAACACTGAAGCTTTCTTT. Protein: CASDQTGLNTEAFF. The chain employs TRBV6-6 and TRBJ1-1; 7 bases map to TRBD1. CDR1 MNHNY and CDR2 SVGAGI come from the germline V gene (reference sequence). The CDR3 runs 14 residues. V trimming: 8 bases; J trimming: 0 bases; junction bases outside the gene matches: 6.